The clone carrying this TCR beta chain was seen just once. The V end lost 2 bases, the J end lost 0 bases, and 8 bases lay between the germline ends. Per the germline V gene, CDR1 is KGHSH and CDR2 is LQKENI. This CDR3 has 16 amino acids. This sample stems from a study of preoperative IRX-2 immunotherapy in early breast cancer. Specified treatment: preoperative locoregional IRX-2 cytokine immunotherapy. This phase Ib study tested locoregional IRX-2 cytokine immunotherapy given before surgery. TCRdb keeps only in-frame clones here, not all; method: immunoSEQ multiplex PCR. The data contain around 57,000 clones, roughly 94% of them singletons.

Sample collection occurred from a patient treated with IRX-2 immunotherapy. The chain has TRBV18 and TRBJ2-6, with TRBD2 as a possible D gene (5 bases). The clonotype originates from a human donor with breast cancer. The DNA for the CDR3 is TGTGCCAGCTCACCAATCGGGGTCTCTGGGGCCAACGTCCTGACTTTC. As protein: CASSPIGVSGANVLTF.